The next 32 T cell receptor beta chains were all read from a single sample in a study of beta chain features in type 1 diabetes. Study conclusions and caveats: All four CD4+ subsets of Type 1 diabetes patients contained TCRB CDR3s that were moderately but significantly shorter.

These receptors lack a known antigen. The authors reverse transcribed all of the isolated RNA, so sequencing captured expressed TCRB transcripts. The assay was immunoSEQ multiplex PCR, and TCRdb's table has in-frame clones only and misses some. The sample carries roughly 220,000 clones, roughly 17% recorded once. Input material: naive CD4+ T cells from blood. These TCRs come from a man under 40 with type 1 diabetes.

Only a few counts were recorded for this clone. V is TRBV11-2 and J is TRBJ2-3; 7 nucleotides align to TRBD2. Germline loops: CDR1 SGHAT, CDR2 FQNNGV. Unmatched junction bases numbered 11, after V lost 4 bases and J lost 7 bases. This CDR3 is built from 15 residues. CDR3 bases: TGTGCCAGCAGCTCCATTACGGGACTACTGAATACGCAGTATTTT. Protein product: CASSSITGLLNTQYF. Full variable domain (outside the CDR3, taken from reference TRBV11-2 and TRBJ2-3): EAGVAQSPRYKIIEKRQSVAFWCNPISGHATLYWYQQILGQGPKLLIQFQNNGVVDDSQLPKDRFSAERLKGVDSTLKIQPAKLEDSAVYLCASSSITGLLNTQYFGPGTRLTVL.

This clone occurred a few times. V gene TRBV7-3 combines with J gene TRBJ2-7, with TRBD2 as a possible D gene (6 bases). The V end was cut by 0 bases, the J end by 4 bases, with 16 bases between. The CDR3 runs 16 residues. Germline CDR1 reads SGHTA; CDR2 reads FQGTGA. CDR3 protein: CASSLTGTGARYEQYF. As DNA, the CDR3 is TGTGCCAGCAGCTTAACCGGAACGGGAGCGCGATACGAGCAGTACTTC.

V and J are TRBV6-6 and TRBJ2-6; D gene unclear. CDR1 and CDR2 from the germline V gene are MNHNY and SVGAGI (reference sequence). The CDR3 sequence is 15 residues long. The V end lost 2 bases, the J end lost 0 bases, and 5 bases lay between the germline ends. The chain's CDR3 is CASSYVFSGANVLTF. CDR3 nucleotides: TGTGCCAGCAGTTACGTGTTCTCTGGGGCCAACGTCCTGACTTTC.

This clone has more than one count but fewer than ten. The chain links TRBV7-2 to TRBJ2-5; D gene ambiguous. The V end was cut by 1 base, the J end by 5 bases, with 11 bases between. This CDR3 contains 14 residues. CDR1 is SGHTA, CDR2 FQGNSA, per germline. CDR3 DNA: TGTGCCAGCAGCTTAGGGGCACTGGTGGAGACCCAGTACTTC. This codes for CASSLGALVETQYF.

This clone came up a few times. In nucleotides, the CDR3 is TGCAGCGTCGGGTCTCACAATCAGCCCCAGCATTTT. It codes for CSVGSHNQPQHF. This chain connects TRBV29-1 to TRBJ1-5; D ambiguous. Trimming removed 6 bases from V and 3 bases from J, with 9 bases in between. This CDR3 is built from 12 residues. In germline, CDR1 is SQVTM, CDR2 ANQGSEA.

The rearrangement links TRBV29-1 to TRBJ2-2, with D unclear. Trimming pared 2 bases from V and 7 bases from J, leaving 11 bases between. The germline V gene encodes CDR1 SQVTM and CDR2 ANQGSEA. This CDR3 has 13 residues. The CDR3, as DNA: TGCAGCGTTGAAAGCTTTGGCGGCGGGGAGCTGTTTTTT. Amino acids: CSVESFGGGELFF.

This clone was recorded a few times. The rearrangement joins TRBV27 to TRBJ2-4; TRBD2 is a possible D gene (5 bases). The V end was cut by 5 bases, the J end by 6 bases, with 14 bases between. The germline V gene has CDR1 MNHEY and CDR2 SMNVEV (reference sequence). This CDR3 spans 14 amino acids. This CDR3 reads CASSPPGKGNIQYF. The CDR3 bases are TGTGCCAGCAGTCCCCCGGGGAAGGGAAACATTCAGTACTTC.

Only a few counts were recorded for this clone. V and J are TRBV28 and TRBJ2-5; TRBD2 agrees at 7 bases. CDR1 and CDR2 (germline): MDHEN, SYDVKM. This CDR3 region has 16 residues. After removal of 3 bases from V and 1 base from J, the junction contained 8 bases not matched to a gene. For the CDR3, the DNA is TGTGCCAGCAGTTTCGGGGGGTGGGCTCTCCAAGAGACCCAGTACTTC. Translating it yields CASSFGGWALQETQYF.

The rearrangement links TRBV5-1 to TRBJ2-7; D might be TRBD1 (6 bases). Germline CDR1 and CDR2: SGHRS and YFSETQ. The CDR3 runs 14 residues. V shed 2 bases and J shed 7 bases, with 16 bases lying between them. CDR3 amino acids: CASSFDRSSEEQYF. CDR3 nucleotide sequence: TGCGCCAGCAGCTTCGACAGGTCGAGCGAGGAGCAGTACTTC.

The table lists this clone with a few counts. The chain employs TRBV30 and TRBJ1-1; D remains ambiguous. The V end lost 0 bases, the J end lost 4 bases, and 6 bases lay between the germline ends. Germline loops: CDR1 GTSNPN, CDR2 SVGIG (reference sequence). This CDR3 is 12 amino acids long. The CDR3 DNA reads TGTGCCTGGAGTGTAAAGGGCACTGAAGCTTTCTTT. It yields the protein CAWSVKGTEAFF.

The CDR3 is CASSLNGAGVMLEQFF. CDR3 in DNA: TGTGCCAGCAGCTTAAATGGGGCGGGAGTTATGCTCGAGCAGTTCTTC. This chain links TRBV11-1 with TRBJ2-1, with 7 positions matching TRBD2. V gave up 2 bases and J gave up 10 bases; unmatched junction bases: 14. This CDR3 contains 16 residues. Germline V CDR1 and CDR2: SGHAT, FQDESV (reference sequence).

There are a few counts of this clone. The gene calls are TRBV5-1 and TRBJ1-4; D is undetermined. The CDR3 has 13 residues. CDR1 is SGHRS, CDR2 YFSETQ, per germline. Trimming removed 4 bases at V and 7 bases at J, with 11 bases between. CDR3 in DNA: TGCGCCAGCAGCCAGCAAGACGGTGAAAAACTGTTTTTT. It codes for CASSQQDGEKLFF.

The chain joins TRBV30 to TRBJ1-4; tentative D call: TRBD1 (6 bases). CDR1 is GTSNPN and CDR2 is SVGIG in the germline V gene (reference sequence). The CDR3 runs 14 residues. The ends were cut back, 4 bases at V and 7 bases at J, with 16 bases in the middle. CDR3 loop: CAWTLGGRGEKLFF. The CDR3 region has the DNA TGTGCCTGGACCCTGGGGGGCCGTGGTGAAAAACTGTTTTTT.

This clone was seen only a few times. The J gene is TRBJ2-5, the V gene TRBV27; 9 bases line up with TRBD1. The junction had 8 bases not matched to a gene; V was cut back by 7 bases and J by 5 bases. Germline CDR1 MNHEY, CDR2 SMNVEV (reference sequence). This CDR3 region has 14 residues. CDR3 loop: CASKTDRGTETQYF. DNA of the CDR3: TGTGCCAGCAAGACGGACAGGGGAACGGAGACCCAGTACTTC.

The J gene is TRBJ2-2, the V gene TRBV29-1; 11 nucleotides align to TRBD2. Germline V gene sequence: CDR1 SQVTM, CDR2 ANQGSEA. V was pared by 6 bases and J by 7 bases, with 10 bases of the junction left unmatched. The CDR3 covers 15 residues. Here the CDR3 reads CSVRTSGQASGELFF. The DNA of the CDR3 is TGCAGCGTCCGGACTAGCGGGCAGGCTAGCGGGGAGCTGTTTTTT.

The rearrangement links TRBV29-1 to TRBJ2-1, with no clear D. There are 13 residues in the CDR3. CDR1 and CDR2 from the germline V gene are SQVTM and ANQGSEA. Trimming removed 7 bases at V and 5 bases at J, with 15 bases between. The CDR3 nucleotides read TGCAGCGCTCAGTACAGAATACACAATGAGCAGTTCTTC. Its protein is CSAQYRIHNEQFF.

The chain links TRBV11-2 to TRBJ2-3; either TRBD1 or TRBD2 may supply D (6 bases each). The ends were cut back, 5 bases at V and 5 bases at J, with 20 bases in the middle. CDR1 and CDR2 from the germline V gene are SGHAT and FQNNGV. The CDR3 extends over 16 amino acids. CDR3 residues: CASSPRYGGREDTQYF. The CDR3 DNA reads TGTGCCAGCAGCCCCCGATATGGGGGGCGCGAAGATACGCAGTATTTT.

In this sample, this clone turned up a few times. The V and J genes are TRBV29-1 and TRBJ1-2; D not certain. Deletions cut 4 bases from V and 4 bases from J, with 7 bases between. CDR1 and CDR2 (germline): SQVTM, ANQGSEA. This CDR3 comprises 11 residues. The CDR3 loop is CSVALTYGYTF. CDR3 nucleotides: TGCAGCGTTGCCCTCACCTATGGCTACACCTTC.

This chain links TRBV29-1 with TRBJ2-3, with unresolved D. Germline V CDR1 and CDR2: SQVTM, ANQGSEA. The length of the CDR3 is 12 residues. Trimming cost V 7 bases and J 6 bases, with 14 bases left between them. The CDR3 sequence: CSGSTHSDTQYF. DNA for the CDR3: TGCAGCGGCAGCACTCACAGTGATACGCAGTATTTT.

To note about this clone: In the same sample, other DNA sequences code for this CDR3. CDR3 sequence reads: CASRGSGTDTQYF. CDR3 nucleotide sequence: TGTGCCAGCAGGGGTTCGGGCACAGATACGCAGTATTTT. The J gene is TRBJ2-3, the V gene TRBV27; D not certain. Trimming pared 6 bases from V and 1 base from J, leaving 8 bases between. The CDR3 totals 13 residues. Germline V lookup: CDR1 MNHEY, CDR2 SMNVEV (reference sequence).

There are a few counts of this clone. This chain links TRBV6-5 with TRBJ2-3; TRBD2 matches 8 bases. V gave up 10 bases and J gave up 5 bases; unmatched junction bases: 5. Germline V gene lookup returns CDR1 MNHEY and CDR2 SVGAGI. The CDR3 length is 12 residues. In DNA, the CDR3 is TGTGCCACCAGCGGGGGATTAGATACGCAGTATTTT. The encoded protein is CATSGGLDTQYF.

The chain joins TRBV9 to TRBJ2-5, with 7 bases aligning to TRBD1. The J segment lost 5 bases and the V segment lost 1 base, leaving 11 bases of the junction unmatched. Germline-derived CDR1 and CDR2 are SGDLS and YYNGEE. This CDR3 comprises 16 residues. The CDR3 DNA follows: TGTGCCAGCAGCGTAACGAACAGGGGTCCAGGGGAGACCCAGTACTTC. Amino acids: CASSVTNRGPGETQYF.

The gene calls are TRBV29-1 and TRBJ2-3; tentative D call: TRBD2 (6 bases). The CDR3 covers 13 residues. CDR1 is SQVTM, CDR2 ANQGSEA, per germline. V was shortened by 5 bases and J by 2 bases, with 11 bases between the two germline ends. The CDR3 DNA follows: TGCAGCGTTCGGGGGACCAACACAGATACGCAGTATTTT. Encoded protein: CSVRGTNTDTQYF.

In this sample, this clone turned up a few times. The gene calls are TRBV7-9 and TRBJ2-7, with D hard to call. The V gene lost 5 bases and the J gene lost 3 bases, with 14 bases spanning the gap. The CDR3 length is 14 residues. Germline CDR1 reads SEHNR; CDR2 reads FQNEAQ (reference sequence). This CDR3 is CASSPDRALYEQYF. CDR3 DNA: TGTGCCAGCAGCCCCGATAGGGCACTCTACGAGCAGTACTTC.

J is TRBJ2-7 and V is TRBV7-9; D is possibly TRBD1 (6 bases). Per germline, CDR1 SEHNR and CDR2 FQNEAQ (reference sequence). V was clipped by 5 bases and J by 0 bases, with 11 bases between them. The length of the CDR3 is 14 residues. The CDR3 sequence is CASSPTGLSYEQYF. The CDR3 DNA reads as TGTGCCAGCAGCCCGACAGGACTCTCCTACGAGCAGTACTTC.

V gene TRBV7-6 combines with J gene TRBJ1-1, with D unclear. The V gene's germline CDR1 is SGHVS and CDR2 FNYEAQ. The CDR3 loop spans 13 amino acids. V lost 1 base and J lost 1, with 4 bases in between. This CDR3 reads CASSLGQNTEAFF. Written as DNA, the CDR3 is TGTGCCAGCAGCTTAGGGCAGAACACTGAAGCTTTCTTT.

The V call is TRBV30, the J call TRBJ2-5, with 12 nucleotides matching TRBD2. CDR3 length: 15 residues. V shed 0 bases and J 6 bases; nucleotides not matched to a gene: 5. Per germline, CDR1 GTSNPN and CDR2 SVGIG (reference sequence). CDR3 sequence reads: CAWSVRLAGEKTQYF. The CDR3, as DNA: TGTGCCTGGAGTGTACGACTAGCGGGAGAAAAGACCCAGTACTTC.

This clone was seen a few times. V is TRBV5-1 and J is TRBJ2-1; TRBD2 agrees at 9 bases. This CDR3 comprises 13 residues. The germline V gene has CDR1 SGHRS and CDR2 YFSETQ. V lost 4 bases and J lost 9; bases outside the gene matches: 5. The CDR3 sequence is CASSPGTSTEQFF. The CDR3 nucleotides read TGCGCCAGCAGCCCCGGGACTAGCACTGAGCAGTTCTTC.

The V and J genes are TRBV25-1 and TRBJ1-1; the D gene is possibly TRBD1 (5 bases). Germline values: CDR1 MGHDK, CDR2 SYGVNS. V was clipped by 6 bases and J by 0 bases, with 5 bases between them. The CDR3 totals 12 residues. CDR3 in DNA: TGTGCCAGCAGAGGGGTGAACACTGAAGCTTTCTTT. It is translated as CASRGVNTEAFF.

This CDR3 reads CASSQGGDTQYF. The CDR3 DNA follows: TGTGCCAGCAGCCAGGGGGGAGATACGCAGTATTTT. This chain joins TRBV7-3 and TRBJ2-3, with TRBD1 as a possible D gene (7 bases). V was pared by 5 bases and J by 5 bases, with 8 bases between. CDR1 is SGHTA and CDR2 is FQGTGA in the germline V gene. This CDR3 is built from 12 residues.

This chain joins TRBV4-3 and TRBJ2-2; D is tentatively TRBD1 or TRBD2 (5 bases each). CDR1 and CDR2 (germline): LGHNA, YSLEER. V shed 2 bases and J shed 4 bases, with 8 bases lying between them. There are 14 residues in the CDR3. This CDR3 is CASSQSGSTGELFF. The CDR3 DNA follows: TGCGCCAGCAGCCAATCAGGGAGCACCGGGGAGCTGTTTTTT.

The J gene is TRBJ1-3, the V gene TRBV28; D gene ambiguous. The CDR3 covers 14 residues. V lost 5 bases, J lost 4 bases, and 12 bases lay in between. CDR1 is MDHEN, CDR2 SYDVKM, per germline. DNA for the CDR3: TGTGCCAGCAGTCTGGCGGGGTTCGGAAACACCATATATTTT. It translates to CASSLAGFGNTIYF.